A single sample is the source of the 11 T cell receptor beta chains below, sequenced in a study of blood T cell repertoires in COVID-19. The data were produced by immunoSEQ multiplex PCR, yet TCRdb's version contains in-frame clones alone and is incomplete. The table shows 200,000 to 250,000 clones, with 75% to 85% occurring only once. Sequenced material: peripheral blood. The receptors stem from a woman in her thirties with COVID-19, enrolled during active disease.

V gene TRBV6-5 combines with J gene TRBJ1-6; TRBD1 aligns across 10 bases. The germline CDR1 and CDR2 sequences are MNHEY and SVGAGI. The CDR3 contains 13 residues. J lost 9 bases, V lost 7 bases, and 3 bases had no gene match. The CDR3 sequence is CASTRTGGSPLHF. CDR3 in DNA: TGTGCCAGCACCCGGACAGGGGGTTCACCCCTCCACTTT.

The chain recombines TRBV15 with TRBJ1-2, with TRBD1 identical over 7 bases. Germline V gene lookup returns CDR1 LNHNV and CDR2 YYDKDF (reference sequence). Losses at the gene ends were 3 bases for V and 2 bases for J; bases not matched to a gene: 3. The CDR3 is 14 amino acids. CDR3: CATSSLQGNYGYTF. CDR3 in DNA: TGTGCCACCAGCAGTTTACAGGGGAACTATGGCTACACCTTC. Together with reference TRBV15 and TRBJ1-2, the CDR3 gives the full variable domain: DAMVIQNPRYQVTQFGKPVTLSCSQTLNHNVMYWYQQKSSQAPKLLFHYYDKDFNNEADTPDNFQSRRPNTSFCFLDIRSPGLGDTAMYLCATSSLQGNYGYTFGSGTRLTVV.

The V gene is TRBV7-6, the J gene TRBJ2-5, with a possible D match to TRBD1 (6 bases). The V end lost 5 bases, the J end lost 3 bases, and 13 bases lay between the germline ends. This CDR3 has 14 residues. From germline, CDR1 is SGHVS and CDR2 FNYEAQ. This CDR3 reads CASSPSTGKETQYF. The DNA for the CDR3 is TGTGCCAGCAGCCCATCGACAGGAAAAGAGACCCAGTACTTC. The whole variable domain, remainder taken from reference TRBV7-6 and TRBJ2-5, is GAGVSQSPRYKVTKRGQDVALRCDPISGHVSLYWYRQALGQGPEFLTYFNYEAQQDKSGLPNDRFSAERPEGSISTLTIQRTEQRDSAMYRCASSPSTGKETQYFGPGTRLLVL.

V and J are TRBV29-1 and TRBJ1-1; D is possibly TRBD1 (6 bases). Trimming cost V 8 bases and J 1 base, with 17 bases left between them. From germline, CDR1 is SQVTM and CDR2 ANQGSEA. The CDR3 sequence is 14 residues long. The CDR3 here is CSSKVQGWNTEAFF. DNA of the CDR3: TGCAGCTCTAAGGTACAGGGCTGGAACACTGAAGCTTTCTTT.

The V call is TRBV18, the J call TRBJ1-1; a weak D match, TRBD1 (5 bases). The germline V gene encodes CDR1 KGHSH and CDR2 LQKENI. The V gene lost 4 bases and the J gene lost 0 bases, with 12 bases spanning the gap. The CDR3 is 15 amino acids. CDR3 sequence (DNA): TGTGCCAGCTCACTTGGAGGGACTCTGAACACTGAAGCTTTCTTT. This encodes CASSLGGTLNTEAFF.

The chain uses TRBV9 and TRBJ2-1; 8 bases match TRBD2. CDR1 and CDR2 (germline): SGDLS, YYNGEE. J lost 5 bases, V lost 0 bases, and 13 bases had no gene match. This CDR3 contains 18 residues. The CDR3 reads CASSVATGLERGNNEQFF. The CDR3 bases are TGTGCCAGCAGCGTAGCTACGGGCTTGGAGCGGGGGAACAATGAGCAGTTCTTC.

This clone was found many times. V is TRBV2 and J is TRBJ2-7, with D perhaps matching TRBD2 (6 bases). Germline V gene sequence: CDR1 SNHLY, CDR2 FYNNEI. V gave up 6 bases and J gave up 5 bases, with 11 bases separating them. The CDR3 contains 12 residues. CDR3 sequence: CASSVGGDEQYF. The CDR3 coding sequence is TGTGCCAGCAGCGTAGGAGGGGACGAGCAGTACTTC.

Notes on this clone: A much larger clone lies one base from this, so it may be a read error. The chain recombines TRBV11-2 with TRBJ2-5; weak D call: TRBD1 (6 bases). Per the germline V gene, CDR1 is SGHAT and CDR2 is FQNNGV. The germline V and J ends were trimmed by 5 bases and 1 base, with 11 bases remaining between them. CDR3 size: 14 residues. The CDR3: CASSPTGPQETQYF. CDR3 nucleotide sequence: TGTGCCAGCAGCCCGACAGGCCCCCAAGAGACCCAGTACTTC.

CDR3 nucleotides: TGTGCCAGCAGCTTAGAAGCGGGGGTTCACCGGGAGACCCAGTACTTC. It is translated as CASSLEAGVHRETQYF. The chain recombines TRBV11-2 with TRBJ2-5, with 8 nucleotides matching TRBD2. This CDR3 is built from 16 residues. V lost 0 bases to trimming and J lost 5 bases; unmatched junction nucleotides: 8. Germline V gene data show CDR1 as SGHAT and CDR2 as FQNNGV.

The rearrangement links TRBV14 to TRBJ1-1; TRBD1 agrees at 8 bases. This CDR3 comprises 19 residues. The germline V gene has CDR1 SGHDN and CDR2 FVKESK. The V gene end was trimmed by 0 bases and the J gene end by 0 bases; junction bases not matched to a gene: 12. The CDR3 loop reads CASSQEYGLPQGVNTEAFF. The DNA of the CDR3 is TGTGCCAGCAGCCAAGAATATGGTCTTCCACAGGGGGTGAACACTGAAGCTTTCTTT. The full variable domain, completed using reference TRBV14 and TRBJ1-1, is EAGVTQFPSHSVIEKGQTVTLRCDPISGHDNLYWYRRVMGKEIKFLLHFVKESKQDESGMPNNRFLAERTGGTYSTLKVQPAELEDSGVYFCASSQEYGLPQGVNTEAFFGQGTRLTVV.

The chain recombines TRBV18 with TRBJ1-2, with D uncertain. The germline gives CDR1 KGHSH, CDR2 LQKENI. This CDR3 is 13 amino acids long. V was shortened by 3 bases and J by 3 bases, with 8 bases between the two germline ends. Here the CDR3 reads CASSPDKYYGYTF. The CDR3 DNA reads TGTGCCAGCTCACCCGACAAGTACTATGGCTACACCTTC.